These 25 T cell receptor beta chains came from one sample sequenced in a study of monozygotic twins with inflammatory bowel disease. Each CDR3 protein gets one entry in TCRdb, which reprocessed the 5' RACE reads and gives no DNA. In total, the table holds 120,000 to 150,000 distinct CDR3 sequences. Sequenced sample: blood. The receptors derive from a human donor with ulcerative colitis or Crohn's disease, or a healthy co-twin of an affected twin (not recorded which).

The chain carries TRBV6-1 and TRBJ1-2; checking the TCRdb D call of TRBD1 is not possible without DNA. The CDR3 consists of 14 residues. Germline CDR1 and CDR2: MNHNS and SASEGT. CDR3 region: CASSPGQPNYGYTF.

The chain combines TRBV28 with TRBJ2-7; TCRdb's D gene call, TRBD1, goes unchecked for lack of DNA. Germline assignment: CDR1 MDHEN and CDR2 SYDVKM. The CDR3 runs 15 residues. CDR3 sequence reads: CASSLVDRGLREQYF.

The chain links TRBV7-2 to TRBJ2-7; the TCRdb call, TRBD1, lacks DNA for checking. The CDR3 has 14 amino acids. CDR1 SGHTA and CDR2 FQGNSA come from the germline V gene. This CDR3 is CASSSRTGTYEQYF.

This chain joins TRBV28 and TRBJ1-2. The CDR3 loop spans 15 amino acids. In germline, CDR1 is MDHEN, CDR2 SYDVKM. The CDR3 protein is CASSLPGPHAYGYTF.

The chain employs TRBV5-1 and TRBJ2-3; there is no DNA to check the TCRdb D call of TRBD1. Germline CDR1 and CDR2: SGHRS and YFSETQ. This CDR3 contains 14 residues. CDR3 in amino acids: CASSPQGIRDTQYF.

The V and J genes are TRBV12-3 or TRBV12-4 and TRBJ2-4; TCRdb gives TRBD1 as the D gene, but with no DNA this cannot be confirmed. There are 15 residues in the CDR3. The CDR3 protein is CASTLETVTKNIQYF.

This chain links TRBV6-5 with TRBJ1-6; no DNA is available, so the TRBD1 call from TCRdb remains unchecked. The CDR3 covers 15 residues. Germline CDR1 reads MNHEY; CDR2 reads SVGAGI. Here the CDR3 reads CASSYYRGKNSPLHF.

This chain joins TRBV7-2 and TRBJ2-3; the D call from TCRdb, TRBD2, cannot be confirmed without DNA. The germline gives CDR1 SGHTA, CDR2 FQGNSA. The CDR3 covers 18 residues. CDR3: CASSLAFGADARTDTQYF.

V gene TRBV18 combines with J gene TRBJ2-7. Germline CDR1 is KGHSH and CDR2 is LQKENI. This CDR3 region has 13 residues. CDR3 amino acids: CASSPGSPYEQYF.

The V gene is TRBV4-3, the J gene TRBJ1-1; no DNA is available, so the TRBD1 call from TCRdb remains unchecked. CDR3 length: 16 residues. From germline, CDR1 is LGHNA and CDR2 YSLEER. CDR3 sequence reads: CASSQGRQVLNTEAFF.

The chain carries TRBV5-1 and TRBJ1-1. Looked up from germline, CDR1 is SGHRS and CDR2 is YFSETQ. CDR3 length: 14 residues. CDR3 region: CASSLAGFDTEAFF.

This chain connects TRBV2 to TRBJ2-5; TCRdb designates TRBD1, a call that cannot be tested without DNA. Germline CDR1 and CDR2: SNHLY and FYNNEI. The CDR3 length is 17 residues. CDR3 amino acids: CASSDPGNVLLLETQYF.

The rearrangement joins TRBV19 to TRBJ2-7. Germline lookup yields CDR1 LNHDA and CDR2 SQIVND (reference sequence). The CDR3 loop spans 13 amino acids. CDR3 residues: CASSIEPYYEQYF. Using reference TRBV19 and TRBJ2-7 for the parts outside the CDR3, the full variable domain is DGGITQSPKYLFRKEGQNVTLSCEQNLNHDAMYWYRQDPGQGLRLIYYSQIVNDFQKGDIAEGYSVSREKKESFPLTVTSAQKNPTAFYLCASSIEPYYEQYFGPGTRLTVT.

This CDR3 is CASTVRGSGANVLTF. The chain recombines TRBV4-1 with TRBJ2-6; the D call from TCRdb, TRBD1, cannot be confirmed without DNA. This CDR3 region has 15 residues. Germline V CDR1 and CDR2: MGHRA, YSYEKL.

The chain couples TRBV7-2 to TRBJ2-1. Looked up from germline, CDR1 is SGHTA and CDR2 is FQGNSA. The CDR3 spans 16 residues. The CDR3 here is CASSLVGSLSYNEQFF.

The chain uses TRBV20-1 and TRBJ2-6; TCRdb calls TRBD1, which cannot be checked without DNA. The CDR3 sequence is 14 residues long. Germline CDR1 and CDR2: DFQATT and SNEGSKA (reference sequence). The CDR3 protein is CSATPWVGANVLTF.

J is TRBJ2-7 and V is TRBV4-3. The CDR3 consists of 14 residues. Germline-derived CDR1 and CDR2 are LGHNA and YSLEER. The CDR3 sequence is CASSQEPYYYEQYF.

This rearrangement joins TRBV29-1 to TRBJ1-3. Germline V CDR1 and CDR2: SQVTM, ANQGSEA. This CDR3 is built from 14 residues. This CDR3 is CSVWDRGTGNTIYF. Together with reference TRBV29-1 and TRBJ1-3, the CDR3 gives the full variable domain: SAVISQKPSRDICQRGTSLTIQCQVDSQVTMMFWYRQQPGQSLTLIATANQGSEATYESGFVIDKFPISRPNLTFSTLTVSNMSPEDSSIYLCSVWDRGTGNTIYFGEGSWLTVV.

This sequence joins TRBV7-3 and TRBJ2-3; TCRdb's assignment of TRBD2 cannot be checked, as there is no DNA. The germline V gene has CDR1 SGHTA and CDR2 FQGTGA. This CDR3 is 16 amino acids long. This CDR3 is CASSLPTSGETDTQYF.

This chain joins TRBV7-2 and TRBJ2-3; without DNA, the TCRdb call of TRBD1 cannot be checked. Per germline, CDR1 SGHTA and CDR2 FQGNSA. The CDR3 covers 15 residues. This CDR3 is CASSKTGQPTDTQYF. Complete variable domain (other parts from reference TRBV7-2 and TRBJ2-3): GAGVSQSPSNKVTEKGKDVELRCDPISGHTALYWYRQSLGQGLEFLIYFQGNSAPDKSGLPSDRFSAERTGGSVSTLTIQRTQQEDSAVYLCASSKTGQPTDTQYFGPGTRLTVL.

The rearrangement joins TRBV6-2 or TRBV6-3 to TRBJ1-2. Germline lookup yields CDR1 MNHEY and CDR2 SVGEGT. The CDR3 runs to 16 residues. CDR3 residues: CASRDRLSPKDYGYTF.

The V and J genes are TRBV5-4 and TRBJ2-1; TCRdb lists TRBD2, though no DNA is available to test this call. The CDR3 covers 17 residues. The germline V gene encodes CDR1 SGHNT and CDR2 YYREEE (reference sequence). The CDR3 protein is CASVGSGGSGSYNEQFF.

The chain combines TRBV20-1 with TRBJ2-2; TCRdb indicates TRBD2, and absent DNA this call remains unverified. There are 13 residues in the CDR3. Germline V gene lookup returns CDR1 DFQATT and CDR2 SNEGSKA (reference sequence). The CDR3 loop is CSADHRTDGELFF.

The V and J genes are TRBV29-1 and TRBJ2-5. The CDR3 has 14 residues. The germline gives CDR1 SQVTM, CDR2 ANQGSEA. CDR3: CSVGPRSGRETQYF. The full variable domain, with the rest looked up from reference TRBV29-1 and TRBJ2-5, is SAVISQKPSRDICQRGTSLTIQCQVDSQVTMMFWYRQQPGQSLTLIATANQGSEATYESGFVIDKFPISRPNLTFSTLTVSNMSPEDSSIYLCSVGPRSGRETQYFGPGTRLLVL.

The gene calls are TRBV11-3 and TRBJ2-3; TCRdb calls TRBD2, which cannot be checked without DNA. This CDR3 is built from 16 residues. Germline V gene sequence: CDR1 SGHNT, CDR2 YENEEA. CDR3 protein: CASSKIAGAQRDTQYF.